Below, 28 T cell receptor beta chains from the same sample are listed, as sequenced in a study of cytomegalovirus exposure and HLA in healthy donors (dated by TCRdb to 2017 to 2019). The protocol used for the library was the immunoSEQ multiplex PCR assay. For the multiplex PCR, a mixture combining 60 forward primers for TCR Vbeta segments and 13 reverse primers for TCR Jbeta segments was used. TCRdb holds this immuneACCESS table with in-frame rearrangements only. Some clones are missing; in checked studies, unresolved V genes explain under half, and the rest has no known cause. This sample holds roughly 140,000 clones; just under 85% were observed only once. The ten most abundant clones make up around 4.1% of the sample. The sequencing sample was made of PBMCs. These receptors came from a man in his forties in good health and CMV-seropositive.

The V and J genes are TRBV7-3 and TRBJ2-2, with unresolved D. This CDR3 spans 16 amino acids. Germline values: CDR1 SGHTA, CDR2 FQGTGA. Trimming took 5 bases from V and 4 from J, leaving 17 bases between them. The CDR3 region has the DNA TGTGCCAGCAGCCCCTCGAGTGGGCCGCTCACCGGGGAGCTGTTTTTT. It translates to CASSPSSGPLTGELFF.

This chain links TRBV25-1 with TRBJ1-6, with D possibly TRBD1 on 5 matching bases. The germline gives CDR1 MGHDK, CDR2 SYGVNS. V lost 4 bases and J lost 8, with 12 bases in between. The length of the CDR3 is 14 residues. The CDR3: CASSAPGSYSPLHF. CDR3 coding DNA: TGTGCCAGCAGTGCCCCAGGGTCCTATTCACCCCTCCACTTT. Variable domain in full (rest from reference TRBV25-1 and TRBJ1-6): EADIYQTPRYLVIGTGKKITLECSQTMGHDKMYWYQQDPGMELHLIHYSYGVNSTEKGDLSSESTVSRIRTEHFPLTLESARPSHTSQYLCASSAPGSYSPLHFGNGTRLTVT.

The chain joins TRBV7-2 to TRBJ2-1, with a weak D call TRBD2 (6 bases). Germline values: CDR1 SGHTA, CDR2 FQGNSA. Trimming took 0 bases from V and 10 from J, leaving 13 bases between them. This CDR3 comprises 14 residues. The CDR3 bases are TGTGCCAGCAGCTTAGCGCTTACCGGGGGAGAGCAGTTCTTC. It specifies CASSLALTGGEQFF.

The CDR3, as DNA: TGTGCCAGCAGCATCCCGCCGGGACAGGGGGCAGATACGCAGTATTTT. Translated: CASSIPPGQGADTQYF. The chain couples TRBV7-2 to TRBJ2-3; 11 bases align to TRBD1. The germline V gene has CDR1 SGHTA and CDR2 FQGNSA. V was clipped by 5 bases and J by 4 bases; unmatched bases: 8. The CDR3 has 16 amino acids.

The rearrangement joins TRBV9 to TRBJ2-3, with TRBD2 identical over 9 bases. Germline CDR1 and CDR2: SGDLS and YYNGEE. This CDR3 has 16 residues. J lost 0 bases, V lost 2 bases, and 4 bases had no gene match. The DNA for the CDR3 is TGTGCCAGCAGCGTTAGACTAGCGGACAGCACAGATACGCAGTATTTT. Residues: CASSVRLADSTDTQYF.

The CDR3 bases are TGTGCCAGCAGCCCAGACTTGGGCACAGATACGCAGTATTTT. Translated: CASSPDLGTDTQYF. V and J are TRBV7-3 and TRBJ2-3; D gene ambiguous. With 5 bases removed from V and 1 base from J, the gap between germline ends came to 10 bases. This CDR3 spans 14 amino acids. Germline loops: CDR1 SGHTA, CDR2 FQGTGA. The complete variable domain, with remaining parts taken from reference TRBV7-3 and TRBJ2-3, reads GAGVSQTPSNKVTEKGKYVELRCDPISGHTALYWYRQSLGQGPEFLIYFQGTGAADDSGLPNDRFFAVRPEGSVSTLKIQRTERGDSAVYLCASSPDLGTDTQYFGPGTRLTVL.

This chain uses TRBV7-3 with TRBJ2-2; perhaps TRBD2 as D (7 bases). CDR1 SGHTA and CDR2 FQGTGA come from the germline V gene. With 5 bases removed from V and 7 bases from J, the gap between germline ends came to 20 bases. CDR3 size: 16 residues. The CDR3 loop reads CASSPKGGLRVGELFF. In nucleotides, the CDR3 is TGTGCCAGCAGCCCGAAGGGGGGGCTTAGGGTCGGGGAGCTGTTTTTT. Looking up the rest from reference TRBV7-3 and TRBJ2-2 gives the full variable domain: GAGVSQTPSNKVTEKGKYVELRCDPISGHTALYWYRQSLGQGPEFLIYFQGTGAADDSGLPNDRFFAVRPEGSVSTLKIQRTERGDSAVYLCASSPKGGLRVGELFFGEGSRLTVL.

The chain has TRBV5-4 and TRBJ1-2; TRBD1 matches 9 bases. Germline V gene data show CDR1 as SGHNT and CDR2 as YYREEE (reference sequence). V dropped 2 bases and J dropped 1; count of bases not matched to a gene: 6. The CDR3 is made up of 16 amino acids. CDR3 coding DNA: TGTGCCAGCAGCTTTTCCGGGACAGGGCTTAACTATGGCTACACCTTC. It encodes CASSFSGTGLNYGYTF.

The rearrangement joins TRBV9 to TRBJ2-1, with 9 bases matching TRBD2. The CDR3 has 15 amino acids. With V trimmed by 4 bases and J by 7 bases, 9 bases remained unmatched. The germline V gene encodes CDR1 SGDLS and CDR2 YYNGEE. The CDR3 here is CASSPGRGGWNEQFF. CDR3 DNA: TGTGCCAGCAGCCCCGGGCGGGGGGGCTGGAATGAGCAGTTCTTC.

There are a few counts of this clone. The V gene is TRBV4-3, the J gene TRBJ2-7; 12 bases fit TRBD1. Losses at the gene ends were 0 bases for V and 5 bases for J; bases not matched to a gene: 5. This CDR3 is built from 16 residues. Germline V gene data show CDR1 as LGHNA and CDR2 as YSLEER. CDR3 sequence (DNA): TGCGCCAGCAGCCAAGATTTAGGGACAGGGGGCGACGAGCAGTACTTC. It specifies CASSQDLGTGGDEQYF.

The rearrangement uses TRBV19 and TRBJ1-5; D not certain. V lost 0 bases and J 7 bases, leaving 4 bases between the germline ends. Germline V lookup: CDR1 LNHDA, CDR2 SQIVND (reference sequence). The CDR3 consists of 12 residues. The CDR3, as DNA: TGTGCCAGTAGTATAGACGGGCAGCCCCAGCATTTT. It specifies CASSIDGQPQHF.

This chain joins TRBV7-6 and TRBJ1-5, with D perhaps matching TRBD1 (5 bases). CDR3 size: 13 residues. V lost 5 bases and J 6 bases, leaving 11 bases between the germline ends. CDR1 is SGHVS and CDR2 is FNYEAQ in the germline V gene. Written as DNA, the CDR3 is TGTGCCAGCAGCCTTAGCGGGGGTCAGCCCCAGCATTTT. This sequence encodes CASSLSGGQPQHF.

This chain connects TRBV12-5 to TRBJ1-5, with D perhaps TRBD1 (5 bases). V was clipped by 9 bases and J by 9 bases, with 6 bases between them. Per germline, CDR1 LGHNT and CDR2 FRNRAP. The CDR3 extends over 9 amino acids. The CDR3 loop reads CARGRPQHF. The CDR3 bases are TGTGCTAGGGGGCGGCCCCAGCATTTT.

The chain employs TRBV7-2 and TRBJ1-2; a weak D match, TRBD1 (5 bases). Trimming pared 7 bases from V and 4 bases from J, leaving 16 bases between. The CDR3 sequence is 14 residues long. Looked up from germline, CDR1 is SGHTA and CDR2 is FQGNSA. The CDR3 loop is CASTQSRGGYGYTF. CDR3 coding DNA: TGTGCCAGCACCCAGAGTAGGGGCGGCTATGGCTACACCTTC.

The chain's CDR3 is CASRLGNQPQHF. CDR3 DNA: TGTGCCAGTAGACTCGGCAATCAGCCCCAGCATTTT. The chain carries TRBV27 and TRBJ1-5; D ambiguous. Germline V gene data show CDR1 as MNHEY and CDR2 as SMNVEV (reference sequence). Between the trimmed V and J ends, which lost 9 bases and 2 bases, there was a span of 8 bases. The CDR3 totals 12 residues.

The rearrangement uses TRBV7-6 and TRBJ2-7; 7 bases match TRBD1. Germline V gene sequence: CDR1 SGHVS, CDR2 FNYEAQ. The CDR3 contains 15 residues. The J segment lost 0 bases and the V segment lost 5 bases, leaving 7 bases of the junction unmatched. The CDR3 region is CASSPSDRVSYEQYF. The CDR3 bases are TGTGCCAGCAGCCCCTCCGACAGGGTCTCCTACGAGCAGTACTTC.

The CDR3 DNA reads TGTGCCAGCAGCCCTTCATCGACAGGATTCAATCAGCCCCAGCATTTT. Translating gives CASSPSSTGFNQPQHF. The chain uses TRBV7-9 and TRBJ1-5, with a tentative D call TRBD1 (6 bases). The CDR3 is 16 amino acids. The germline V gene has CDR1 SEHNR and CDR2 FQNEAQ (reference sequence). The V end lost 5 bases, the J end lost 3 bases, and 17 bases lay between the germline ends.

V and J are TRBV19 and TRBJ1-5, with a possible D match to TRBD1 (5 bases). Trimming took 8 bases from V and 2 from J, leaving 7 bases between them. Germline V lookup: CDR1 LNHDA, CDR2 SQIVND (reference sequence). The CDR3 is made up of 12 amino acids. CDR3 in amino acids: CASGGGNQPQHF. The CDR3 DNA sequence: TGTGCCAGTGGGGGGGGCAATCAGCCCCAGCATTTT. The full variable domain, with the rest looked up from reference TRBV19 and TRBJ1-5, is DGGITQSPKYLFRKEGQNVTLSCEQNLNHDAMYWYRQDPGQGLRLIYYSQIVNDFQKGDIAEGYSVSREKKESFPLTVTSAQKNPTAFYLCASGGGNQPQHFGDGTRLSIL.

The J gene is TRBJ2-1, the V gene TRBV19; 10 nucleotides line up with TRBD2. Per germline, CDR1 LNHDA and CDR2 SQIVND (reference sequence). The CDR3 length is 16 residues. Unmatched junction bases numbered 9, after V lost 7 bases and J lost 3 bases. The DNA of the CDR3 is TGTGCCAGTACCACAGCTAGCGGGGGCCTCTACAATGAGCAGTTCTTC. This gives the protein CASTTASGGLYNEQFF.

The CDR3 DNA reads TGTGCCAGCAGCCCCCGAGGGCAACTAGCGGGGCGCTACAATGAGCAGTTCTTC. Protein product: CASSPRGQLAGRYNEQFF. This chain joins TRBV9 and TRBJ2-1; 10 bases are shared with TRBD2. Germline assignment: CDR1 SGDLS and CDR2 YYNGEE. The CDR3 totals 18 residues. With 4 bases clipped from V and 3 bases from J, the junction kept 13 bases outside the gene matches.

The CDR3 sequence is CASSRGGEQFF. The CDR3 bases are TGTGCCAGCAGCCGAGGGGGTGAGCAGTTCTTC. The chain joins TRBV14 to TRBJ2-1; tentatively, D is TRBD1 (6 bases). This CDR3 spans 11 amino acids. V was cut by 4 bases and J by 9 bases, with 7 bases left in between. Germline values: CDR1 SGHDN, CDR2 FVKESK. The variable domain in full, completed from reference TRBV14 and TRBJ2-1, reads EAGVTQFPSHSVIEKGQTVTLRCDPISGHDNLYWYRRVMGKEIKFLLHFVKESKQDESGMPNNRFLAERTGGTYSTLKVQPAELEDSGVYFCASSRGGEQFFGPGTRLTVL.

This clone was seen just once. The chain couples TRBV6-6 to TRBJ2-7, with 7 bases aligning to TRBD1. The CDR3 is 13 residues long. V lost 6 bases and J lost 3; bases outside the gene matches: 5. Per the germline V gene, CDR1 is MNHNY and CDR2 is SVGAGI (reference sequence). The CDR3 here is CASSGTALYEQYF. Written as DNA, the CDR3 is TGTGCCAGCAGCGGGACAGCTCTCTACGAGCAGTACTTC.

V usage is TRBV6-5 and J usage is TRBJ2-5; TRBD1 might be the D (6 bases). Looked up from germline, CDR1 is MNHEY and CDR2 is SVGAGI. The CDR3 runs 15 residues. V was clipped by 5 bases and J by 2 bases, with 15 bases between them. The chain's CDR3 is CASSQLRGQQETQYF. The DNA of the CDR3 is TGTGCCAGCAGTCAGCTTCGGGGACAACAAGAGACCCAGTACTTC.

V is TRBV6-5 and J is TRBJ2-2, with a weak D call TRBD1 (6 bases). The CDR3 is made up of 14 amino acids. From germline, CDR1 is MNHEY and CDR2 SVGAGI. The V and J ends lost 5 bases and 5 bases respectively, with 12 bases between them. The CDR3 protein is CASSPGVGTGELFF. DNA for the CDR3: TGTGCCAGCAGTCCAGGGGTCGGGACCGGGGAGCTGTTTTTT.

CDR3 nucleotide sequence: TGTGCCAGCAACGAAGCCGGAGGGGCCACAGATACGCAGTATTTT. It encodes CASNEAGGATDTQYF. This chain joins TRBV9 and TRBJ2-3; tentative D call: TRBD2 (6 bases). V was shortened by 6 bases and J by 2 bases, with 16 bases between the two germline ends. The V gene's germline CDR1 is SGDLS and CDR2 YYNGEE. This CDR3 has 15 amino acids.

This chain connects TRBV19 to TRBJ1-4; 9 nucleotides match TRBD1. This CDR3 is built from 14 residues. Germline-derived CDR1 and CDR2 are LNHDA and SQIVND (reference sequence). V lost 6 bases, J lost 2 bases, and 1 base stayed unmatched. CDR3 bases: TGTGCCAGTAGGGGACAGGGTACTAATGAAAAACTGTTTTTT. Its protein product is CASRGQGTNEKLFF.

V usage is TRBV4-1 and J usage is TRBJ2-7, with 10 bases lining up with TRBD2. The germline V gene has CDR1 MGHRA and CDR2 YSYEKL. This CDR3 region has 16 residues. With 1 base clipped from V and 2 bases from J, the junction kept 5 bases outside the gene matches. CDR3 residues: CASSQVRTSGTYEQYF. The DNA for the CDR3 is TGCGCCAGCAGCCAAGTACGGACTAGCGGAACCTACGAGCAGTACTTC.

This chain uses TRBV9 with TRBJ2-1; D possibly corresponds to TRBD2 (5 bases). In germline, CDR1 is SGDLS, CDR2 YYNGEE. CDR3 length: 14 residues. The V gene lost 0 bases and the J gene lost 7 bases, with 11 bases spanning the gap. The CDR3 reads CASSVDERGNEQFF. The DNA of the CDR3 is TGTGCCAGCAGCGTAGATGAACGCGGGAATGAGCAGTTCTTC.